Each of the 31 T cell receptor beta chains below was sequenced from the same sample in a study of shared clonotypes between healthy human individuals. Sequencing was performed with immunoSEQ multiplex PCR; in TCRdb, only in-frame clones are kept and a portion is missing. The profile covers some 1 million clones, with roughly 80% appearing a single time and 1.4% to 1.5% taken by the ten largest. The specimen was memory CD4+ T cells sorted from blood. Subset specified: CD45RA-negative fraction. The origin of the receptors is a man aged 18 to 29 in good health.

J is TRBJ1-2 and V is TRBV7-9; the D gene is possibly TRBD1 (5 bases). CDR1 SEHNR and CDR2 FQNEAQ come from the germline V gene (reference sequence). The V end lost 3 bases, the J end lost 6 bases, and 23 bases lay between the germline ends. CDR3 length: 17 residues. The CDR3 region is CASSFPRGPRAPNGYTF. The CDR3 coding sequence is TGTGCCAGCAGCTTTCCTCGGGGCCCTAGGGCTCCGAATGGCTACACCTTC.

The rearrangement joins TRBV6-6 to TRBJ1-5, with TRBD1 matching 10 bases. CDR1 and CDR2 from the germline V gene are MNHNY and SVGAGI (reference sequence). The CDR3 has 15 residues. The V gene end was trimmed by 8 bases and the J gene end by 7 bases; junction bases not matched to a gene: 11. The CDR3 DNA is TGTGCCAGCGGGCCGGGACAGGGGTGGGAGCAGCCCCAGCATTTT. Translation: CASGPGQGWEQPQHF.

The rearrangement links TRBV4-1 to TRBJ2-7; weak D call: TRBD2 (6 bases). V shed 4 bases and J shed 2 bases, with 18 bases lying between them. The CDR3 sequence is 16 residues long. Germline CDR1 reads MGHRA; CDR2 reads YSYEKL. The CDR3 here is CASSLEEGGTTYEQYF. The CDR3 nucleotides read TGCGCCAGCAGCCTAGAGGAGGGAGGCACTACCTACGAGCAGTACTTC.

The chain couples TRBV7-2 to TRBJ1-1; 7 bases are a match to TRBD1. Germline lookup yields CDR1 SGHTA and CDR2 FQGNSA. There are 16 residues in the CDR3. The V gene end was trimmed by 1 base and the J gene end by 1 base; junction bases not matched to a gene: 6. CDR3 loop: CASSLGDRFTNTEAFF. Written as DNA, the CDR3 is TGTGCCAGCAGCTTAGGGGACAGATTTACGAACACTGAAGCTTTCTTT. Variable domain in full (rest from reference TRBV7-2 and TRBJ1-1): GAGVSQSPSNKVTEKGKDVELRCDPISGHTALYWYRQSLGQGLEFLIYFQGNSAPDKSGLPSDRFSAERTGGSVSTLTIQRTQQEDSAVYLCASSLGDRFTNTEAFFGQGTRLTVV.

This clone has only one observation. Written as DNA, the CDR3 is TGTGGCGTCAGCCACTCTGGGGCCAACGTCCTGACTTTC. This gives the protein CGVSHSGANVLTF. The chain uses TRBV7-9 and TRBJ2-6; D is unclear. The CDR3 loop spans 13 amino acids. Germline V gene data show CDR1 as SEHNR and CDR2 as FQNEAQ (reference sequence). The full variable domain, its missing parts supplied by reference TRBV7-9 and TRBJ2-6, is DTGVSQNPRHKITKRGQNVTFRCDPISEHNRLYWYRQTLGQGPEFLTYFQNEAQLEKSRLLSDRFSAERPKGSFSTLEIQRTEQGDSAMYLCGVSHSGANVLTFGAGSRLTVL.

The chain links TRBV4-3 to TRBJ2-2; weak D call: TRBD1 (6 bases). The CDR3 is 16 residues long. Per germline, CDR1 LGHNA and CDR2 YSLEER. Trimming removed 4 bases from V and 1 base from J, with 13 bases in between. CDR3: CASSPLRTVNTGELFF. The CDR3 DNA follows: TGCGCCAGCAGCCCATTACGGACAGTGAACACCGGGGAGCTGTTTTTT.

The chain is built from TRBV27 and TRBJ1-5, with D uncertain. The germline V gene has CDR1 MNHEY and CDR2 SMNVEV (reference sequence). V was clipped by 6 bases and J by 4 bases, with 16 bases between them. There are 15 residues in the CDR3. Written as DNA, the CDR3 is TGTGCCAGCAGCCCCTCTGTTTCCTTAAATCAGCCCCAGCATTTT. Translation gives CASSPSVSLNQPQHF.

DNA for the CDR3: TGTGCCTGCAATACAGGGGCTGGGGCCAACGTCCTGACTTTC. It encodes CACNTGAGANVLTF. V and J are TRBV30 and TRBJ2-6, with 7 bases aligning to TRBD1. CDR1 is GTSNPN and CDR2 is SVGIG in the germline V gene (reference sequence). Trimming removed 6 bases from V and 2 bases from J; junction bases left unmatched: 4. This CDR3 has 14 amino acids.

The gene calls are TRBV7-3 and TRBJ2-7, with D possibly matching TRBD1 (6 bases). The V gene's germline CDR1 is SGHTA and CDR2 FQGTGA. This CDR3 spans 14 amino acids. With 5 bases removed from V and 2 bases from J, the gap between germline ends came to 13 bases. In DNA form, the CDR3 reads TGTGCCAGCAGCCCCCAGGGGCCTCCCTACGAGCAGTACTTC. Protein product: CASSPQGPPYEQYF.

This clone was picked up a small number of times. V gene TRBV7-6 combines with J gene TRBJ2-3; 11 bases fit TRBD2. V shed 5 bases and J 4 bases; nucleotides not matched to a gene: 8. Germline CDR1 and CDR2: SGHVS and FNYEAQ. This CDR3 region has 16 residues. The chain's CDR3 is CASSITSGGSADTQYF. The CDR3 coding sequence is TGTGCCAGCAGCATTACTAGCGGGGGATCGGCAGATACGCAGTATTTT.

V is TRBV29-1 and J is TRBJ2-5; D gene ambiguous. CDR1 is SQVTM, CDR2 ANQGSEA, per germline. The CDR3 has 11 amino acids. V lost 4 bases and J 4 bases, leaving 7 bases between the germline ends. The CDR3 reads CSVGDGETQYF. The CDR3 nucleotides are TGCAGCGTTGGCGACGGAGAGACCCAGTACTTC. Variable domain in full (rest from reference TRBV29-1 and TRBJ2-5): SAVISQKPSRDICQRGTSLTIQCQVDSQVTMMFWYRQQPGQSLTLIATANQGSEATYESGFVIDKFPISRPNLTFSTLTVSNMSPEDSSIYLCSVGDGETQYFGPGTRLLVL.

V is TRBV20-1 and J is TRBJ1-1; D perhaps matches TRBD1 (5 bases). CDR1 is DFQATT, CDR2 SNEGSKA, per germline (reference sequence). V was shortened by 5 bases and J by 11 bases, with 12 bases between the two germline ends. The CDR3 contains 10 residues. The CDR3 protein is CSAWGLRAFF. The CDR3 nucleotides read TGCAGTGCTTGGGGCCTACGGGCTTTCTTT.

This rearrangement joins TRBV10-1 to TRBJ2-2, with 7 nucleotides matching TRBD1. CDR1 WNHNN and CDR2 SYGVQD come from the germline V gene (reference sequence). Trimming cost V 6 bases and J 5 bases; bases outside gene matches: 3. The CDR3 loop spans 13 amino acids. CDR3 residues: CASRGDRTGELFF. As DNA, the CDR3 is TGCGCCAGCAGGGGGGACAGAACCGGGGAGCTGTTTTTT.

The chain recombines TRBV28 with TRBJ1-5; 9 positions match TRBD1. CDR3 size: 16 residues. Germline CDR1 MDHEN, CDR2 SYDVKM. V gave up 3 bases and J gave up 3 bases; unmatched junction bases: 6. For the CDR3, the DNA is TGTGCCAGCAGTTTGGGGACAGGGTCGGCCAATCAGCCCCAGCATTTT. This codes for CASSLGTGSANQPQHF.

The J gene is TRBJ1-1, the V gene TRBV5-1; no clear D. The V end was cut by 4 bases, the J end by 0 bases, with 13 bases between. The germline CDR1 and CDR2 sequences are SGHRS and YFSETQ. There are 15 residues in the CDR3. The DNA for the CDR3 is TGCGCCAGCAGCAGATCCTGGACGGTGAACACTGAAGCTTTCTTT. As protein: CASSRSWTVNTEAFF.

Comments on this clone: A read error may account for a junction end that differs from germline. V usage is TRBV2 and J usage is TRBJ2-2, with 10 bases lining up with TRBD2. This CDR3 region has 14 residues. Germline values: CDR1 SNHLY, CDR2 FYNNEI. CDR3 protein: CASRVGASGSAGTF. The CDR3 DNA reads as TGTGCCAGCAGAGTAGGGGCTAGCGGGAGTGCCGGGACTTTT.

CDR3 loop: CASTADVDSGNTIYF. CDR3 coding DNA: TGTGCCAGCACCGCCGATGTCGACTCTGGAAACACCATATATTTT. The rearrangement uses TRBV9 and TRBJ1-3; D remains unclear. The ends were cut back, 6 bases at V and 0 bases at J, with 13 bases in the middle. The CDR3 is 15 residues long. Germline-derived CDR1 and CDR2 are SGDLS and YYNGEE.

The CDR3 sequence: CASSTTTDTQYF. DNA of the CDR3: TGCGCCAGCAGTACCACCACAGATACGCAGTATTTT. The J gene is TRBJ2-3, the V gene TRBV5-1; D call uncertain. Between the trimmed V and J ends, which lost 5 bases and 2 bases, there was a span of 6 bases. The CDR3 length is 12 residues. CDR1 is SGHRS and CDR2 is YFSETQ in the germline V gene.

The chain is built from TRBV5-6 and TRBJ1-2; TRBD1 matches 9 bases. Germline V gene data show CDR1 as SGHDT and CDR2 as YYEEEE. V was pared by 4 bases and J by 5 bases, with 12 bases of the junction left unmatched. This CDR3 has 16 amino acids. CDR3 protein: CASSPPRDRVSYGYTF. The CDR3 DNA is TGTGCCAGCAGCCCACCAAGGGACAGGGTTTCTTATGGCTACACCTTC.

This clone appeared a few times. V and J are TRBV28 and TRBJ1-5, with 10 bases lining up with TRBD1. Germline V gene lookup returns CDR1 MDHEN and CDR2 SYDVKM. With 5 bases clipped from V and 6 bases from J, the junction kept 7 bases outside the gene matches. This CDR3 is built from 15 residues. The CDR3 bases are TGTGCCAGCAGTCCAAGGACAGGGGGGATTCAGCCCCAGCATTTT. It yields the protein CASSPRTGGIQPQHF.

The rearrangement links TRBV5-1 to TRBJ2-1; tentatively, D is TRBD1 (5 bases). Germline V CDR1 and CDR2: SGHRS, YFSETQ. The CDR3 spans 16 residues. With 0 bases removed from V and 7 bases from J, the gap between germline ends came to 17 bases. The CDR3 DNA reads TGCGCCAGCAGCTTGGCGCAGGGTATTGCAGGAAATGAGCAGTTCTTC. Protein: CASSLAQGIAGNEQFF.

This clone came up once. The chain joins TRBV11-2 to TRBJ1-4, with D unresolved. The CDR3 covers 13 residues. V lost 1 base to trimming and J lost 7 bases, with 7 bases between them. From germline, CDR1 is SGHAT and CDR2 FQNNGV. CDR3 in DNA: TGTGCCAGCAGCTTAGGCAGAAGTGAAAAACTGTTTTTT. Translation: CASSLGRSEKLFF.

This clone was observed a few times. The chain recombines TRBV6-1 with TRBJ1-1, with 8 bases aligning to TRBD1. Per the germline V gene, CDR1 is MNHNS and CDR2 is SASEGT. The V segment lost 6 bases and the J segment 9 bases; nucleotides outside the gene matches: 6. The CDR3 has 12 amino acids. The CDR3 region is CASRGTGRKAFF. CDR3 in DNA: TGTGCCAGCAGGGGGACAGGTCGAAAAGCTTTCTTT.

The chain employs TRBV29-1 and TRBJ1-2, with 8 bases aligning to TRBD1. The CDR3 consists of 12 residues. Germline CDR1 and CDR2: SQVTM and ANQGSEA. Trimming removed 7 bases from V and 7 bases from J; junction bases left unmatched: 8. CDR3 protein: CSGGQGGFGYTF. The CDR3 DNA is TGCAGCGGTGGACAGGGCGGATTTGGCTACACCTTC.

This rearrangement joins TRBV7-9 to TRBJ2-3, with 11 positions matching TRBD2. The V segment lost 0 bases and the J segment 2 bases; nucleotides outside the gene matches: 1. The CDR3 runs 16 residues. Germline V gene data show CDR1 as SEHNR and CDR2 as FQNEAQ (reference sequence). CDR3 residues: CASSLASGGATDTQYF. CDR3 DNA: TGTGCCAGCAGCTTAGCTAGCGGGGGGGCCACAGATACGCAGTATTTT.

The chain has TRBV19 and TRBJ1-5; possibly TRBD1 for D (6 bases). V was clipped by 1 base and J by 2 bases, with 18 bases between them. Germline V CDR1 and CDR2: LNHDA, SQIVND (reference sequence). The CDR3 contains 18 residues. The CDR3 DNA follows: TGTGCCAGTAGTATAGTGGGGGGCCGAGGGCTGGGCAATCAGCCCCAGCATTTT. This sequence encodes CASSIVGGRGLGNQPQHF.

This clone has just one count. The chain recombines TRBV5-1 with TRBJ1-6; TRBD1 agrees at 8 bases. The CDR3 contains 15 residues. After removal of 4 bases from V and 9 bases from J, the junction contained 9 bases not matched to a gene. Germline loops: CDR1 SGHRS, CDR2 YFSETQ. The CDR3 DNA reads as TGCGCCAGCAGCCCATACGACAGGGGCCTTTCACCCCTCCACTTT. This gives the protein CASSPYDRGLSPLHF. Supplemented by reference TRBV5-1 and TRBJ1-6, the full variable domain reads KAGVTQTPRYLIKTRGQQVTLSCSPISGHRSVSWYQQTPGQGLQFLFEYFSETQRNKGNFPGRFSGRQFSNSRSEMNVSTLELGDSALYLCASSPYDRGLSPLHFGNGTRLTVT.

This sequence joins TRBV15 and TRBJ1-3, with D uncertain. Trimming took off 4 bases at V and 0 bases at J, with 10 bases between the two ends. The germline gives CDR1 LNHNV, CDR2 YYDKDF (reference sequence). The CDR3 length is 15 residues. CDR3 in amino acids: CATSTRHPSGNTIYF. CDR3 bases: TGTGCCACCAGCACACGACACCCCTCTGGAAACACCATATATTTT.

The rearrangement links TRBV5-6 to TRBJ2-3; D remains unclear. Germline CDR1 SGHDT, CDR2 YYEEEE. The length of the CDR3 is 13 residues. Deletions cut 0 bases from V and 4 bases from J, with 6 bases between. The CDR3 region is CASSLVAPDTQYF. CDR3 coding DNA: TGTGCCAGCAGCTTGGTAGCCCCAGATACGCAGTATTTT.

J is TRBJ1-6 and V is TRBV19; perhaps TRBD1 as D (5 bases). CDR1 and CDR2 (germline): LNHDA, SQIVND (reference sequence). This CDR3 is built from 17 residues. With 8 bases removed from V and 9 bases from J, the gap between germline ends came to 26 bases. Written as DNA, the CDR3 is TGTGCCAGTCGGGTAGGGAGACAGATCACAAGGCGTTCACCCCTCCACTTT. Translated: CASRVGRQITRRSPLHF. Using reference TRBV19 and TRBJ1-6 for the parts outside the CDR3, the full variable domain is DGGITQSPKYLFRKEGQNVTLSCEQNLNHDAMYWYRQDPGQGLRLIYYSQIVNDFQKGDIAEGYSVSREKKESFPLTVTSAQKNPTAFYLCASRVGRQITRRSPLHFGNGTRLTVT.

The genes are TRBV30 and TRBJ1-6; no definite D call. Trimming pared 0 bases from V and 11 bases from J, leaving 17 bases between. The CDR3 sequence is 15 residues long. The germline CDR1 and CDR2 sequences are GTSNPN and SVGIG (reference sequence). DNA for the CDR3: TGTGCCTGGAGTGTACTAGCGGGCGGTTTGGCACCCCTCCACTTT. Translated: CAWSVLAGGLAPLHF. The full variable domain, its missing parts supplied by reference TRBV30 and TRBJ1-6, is SQTIHQWPATLVQPVGSPLSLECTVEGTSNPNLYWYRQAAGRGLQLLFYSVGIGQISSEVPQNLSASRPQDRQFILSSKKLLLSDSGFYLCAWSVLAGGLAPLHFGNGTRLTVT.